This entry features one T cell receptor beta chain sequence. This entry comes from a study of cytomegalovirus exposure and HLA in healthy donors. 13 Jbeta primers and 60 Vbeta primers were used for the PCR. Sequenced by immunoSEQ multiplex PCR; TCRdb stores in-frame clones only, minus some. The sample table sets out 56,000 or so clones. The CDR3 runs to 17 residues. V lost 6 bases and J lost 4; bases outside the gene matches: 15. Germline V gives CDR1 SGHTA, CDR2 FQGTGA. Although they were nominally healthy when sampled, donors likely had unrecorded immune exposures. The TCR sequence derives from a man aged 35 to 55 in good health and CMV-seropositive. The chain has TRBV7-3 and TRBJ2-1, with TRBD2 matching 7 bases. Input material: PBMCs. The CDR3 sequence is CASSISPGASGYNEQFF. The CDR3 DNA is TGTGCCAGCAGTATCTCACCCGGGGCTAGCGGTTACAATGAGCAGTTCTTC.